One sample yielded the 15 T cell receptor beta chains listed below, sequenced in a study of blood T cells in healthy people across ages. Through a sample-barcoded 5' primer and a J-beta primer mix, a second PCR was run for roughly 6 to 11 cycles. TCRdb re-derived calls from the 5' RACE reads in MiXCR, one entry per CDR3 protein. The sample consists of roughly 2 million distinct CDR3 sequences, 40% to 55% of them appearing once. Specimen: blood. These receptors originate from a woman in her thirties or forties in good health.

This chain uses TRBV6-5 with TRBJ1-1; the match to TRBD1 covers 8 bases. Germline values: CDR1 MNHEY, CDR2 SVGAGI. The CDR3 spans 15 residues. Trimming removed 2 bases from V and 2 bases from J; junction bases left unmatched: 4. The CDR3 is CASSYRQGSNTEAFF. The CDR3 DNA reads as TGTGCCAGCAGTTACCGACAGGGGAGTAACACTGAAGCTTTCTTT.

Comments on this clonotype: A junction end diverges from the germline sequence, so it may reflect a read error. The rearrangement joins TRBV7-2 to TRBJ1-6, with TRBD1 matching over 7 bases. CDR1 is SGHTA, CDR2 FQGNSA, per germline. The CDR3 has 16 residues. The CDR3 loop is CASSADRVSYSSPLHF. In DNA form, the CDR3 reads TGTGCCAGCAGCGCCGACAGGGTTTCCTATAGTTCACCCCTCCACTTT.

V gene TRBV3-1 combines with J gene TRBJ2-1, with D possibly TRBD2 on 6 matching bases. Trimming removed 8 bases from V and 10 bases from J, with 18 bases in between. CDR1 is LGHDT, CDR2 YNNKEL, per germline (reference sequence). The CDR3 is 13 residues long. The CDR3 DNA reads TGTGCCAGCGGCCCCTATAACGGACTAGAGCAGTTCTTC. Its protein is CASGPYNGLEQFF.

The chain combines TRBV9 with TRBJ2-5; D remains ambiguous. This CDR3 has 13 residues. Germline values: CDR1 SGDLS, CDR2 YYNGEE. V lost 0 bases and J lost 3, with 6 bases in between. This chain's CDR3 is CASSVVTEETQYF. DNA of the CDR3: TGTGCCAGCAGCGTAGTAACGGAAGAGACCCAGTACTTC.

This clonotype has only one observation. CDR3 in DNA: TGCAGTGCTAGAGATGTCCGGACTAGCGGGGGTAGGGATACGCAGTATTTT. Translated, it gives CSARDVRTSGGRDTQYF. V and J are TRBV20-1 and TRBJ2-3, with 13 bases identical to TRBD2. CDR1 and CDR2 (germline): DFQATT, SNEGSKA (reference sequence). The V segment lost 0 bases and the J segment 6 bases; nucleotides outside the gene matches: 9. The CDR3 loop spans 17 amino acids.

The chain is built from TRBV27 and TRBJ1-5; TRBD1 aligns across 8 bases. This CDR3 contains 14 residues. Germline V CDR1 and CDR2: MNHEY, SMNVEV (reference sequence). V was pared by 11 bases and J by 2 bases, with 8 bases of the junction left unmatched. CDR3 bases: TGTGCCGGACCGGACAGGGAGGGCAATCAGCCCCAGCATTTT. Amino acids: CAGPDREGNQPQHF.

This clonotype showed up just a few times. The chain combines TRBV20-1 with TRBJ1-2, with 7 bases identical to TRBD1. The CDR3 runs 13 residues. Germline V gene sequence: CDR1 DFQATT, CDR2 SNEGSKA (reference sequence). The trim removed 5 bases at V and 8 bases at J, leaving 11 bases unmatched. CDR3 sequence reads: CSAWDSGTYGYTF. The CDR3 coding sequence is TGCAGTGCTTGGGACAGTGGAACTTACGGCTACACCTTC.

This clonotype was seen more than once but under ten times. This chain connects TRBV9 to TRBJ2-5, with D uncertain. CDR1 SGDLS and CDR2 YYNGEE come from the germline V gene. Between the trimmed V and J ends, which lost 0 bases and 5 bases, there was a span of 11 bases. The CDR3 sequence is 14 residues long. The DNA for the CDR3 is TGTGCCAGCAGCGTAGACTCGACATCGGAGACCCAGTACTTC. Its protein is CASSVDSTSETQYF. Full variable domain (remainder filled in from reference TRBV9 and TRBJ2-5): DSGVTQTPKHLITATGQRVTLRCSPRSGDLSVYWYQQSLDQGLQFLIQYYNGEERAKGNILERFSAQQFPDLHSELNLSSLELGDSALYFCASSVDSTSETQYFGPGTRLLVL.

The chain recombines TRBV3-1 with TRBJ1-2, with TRBD1 as a possible D gene (5 bases). This CDR3 has 15 residues. The V end was cut by 1 base, the J end by 4 bases, with 13 bases between. Germline values: CDR1 LGHDT, CDR2 YNNKEL (reference sequence). In DNA, the CDR3 is TGTGCCAGCAGCCAAGTGATGAGCAGGGCCTATGGCTACACCTTC. It translates to CASSQVMSRAYGYTF.

The chain is built from TRBV15 and TRBJ1-2; D remains unclear. The CDR3 extends over 15 amino acids. Per germline, CDR1 LNHNV and CDR2 YYDKDF (reference sequence). Trimming cost V 0 bases and J 0 bases, with 8 bases left between them. The CDR3 coding sequence is TGTGCCACCAGCAGAGAGCTACCGGCTAACTATGGCTACACCTTC. This translates into CATSRELPANYGYTF.

The chain employs TRBV2 and TRBJ2-7; D is perhaps TRBD1 (6 bases). Trimming removed 7 bases at V and 4 bases at J, with 11 bases between. The CDR3 extends over 12 amino acids. Germline values: CDR1 SNHLY, CDR2 FYNNEI. CDR3 nucleotides: TGTGCCAGCAACCTGCAGGGGTACGAGCAGTACTTC. Translating gives CASNLQGYEQYF.

This clonotype was seen a handful of times. The chain joins TRBV7-9 to TRBJ2-5; 9 nucleotides align to TRBD1. CDR3 length: 15 residues. The germline CDR1 and CDR2 sequences are SEHNR and FQNEAQ (reference sequence). Losses at the gene ends were 4 bases for V and 1 base for J; bases not matched to a gene: 4. CDR3 coding DNA: TGTGCCAGCAGCTGGACAGGGGATATCCAAGAGACCCAGTACTTC. This encodes CASSWTGDIQETQYF.

This chain joins TRBV5-1 and TRBJ2-3; either TRBD1 or TRBD2 may fit D (5 bases each). V was pared by 0 bases and J by 0 bases, with 17 bases between. Looked up from germline, CDR1 is SGHRS and CDR2 is YFSETQ. CDR3 length: 18 amino acids. CDR3: CASSLDLQEAVSTDTQYF. DNA of the CDR3: TGCGCCAGCAGCTTGGATTTACAGGAGGCTGTTAGCACAGATACGCAGTATTTT.

This clonotype occurred a few times. The J gene is TRBJ2-7, the V gene TRBV7-2; 8 nucleotides agree with TRBD1. CDR1 and CDR2 (germline): SGHTA, FQGNSA. Trimming removed 5 bases from V and 3 bases from J; junction bases left unmatched: 9. The CDR3 runs to 15 residues. The CDR3 loop is CASSLRTGLFYEQYF. CDR3 in DNA: TGTGCCAGCAGCCTACGGACAGGGTTGTTCTACGAGCAGTACTTC.

This clonotype was detected a few times. The rearrangement uses TRBV27 and TRBJ2-3; 9 nucleotides align to TRBD2. Germline CDR1 reads MNHEY; CDR2 reads SMNVEV (reference sequence). J was trimmed by 4 bases and V by 5 bases; bases with no gene match: 13. The CDR3 totals 17 residues. In nucleotides, the CDR3 is TGTGCCAGCAGTAAATTTGCGGGGGGGCGGAAGGCAGATACGCAGTATTTT. Residues: CASSKFAGGRKADTQYF.